This entry concerns a single T cell receptor beta chain. Per the study methods: Using reference gene primer amplification, nucleated cell counts were estimated. TCRdb's table, derived via immunoSEQ multiplex PCR, lists solely in-frame clones and lacks some. V and J calls plus clone size are reproduced from that table; the DNA served to infer D and trimming. Seen here are fewer than 70,000 clones, around 90% observed once, and the top ten hold around 8.4%. The V gene's germline CDR1 is KGHSH and CDR2 LQKENI. V was clipped by 11 bases and J by 3 bases; unmatched bases: 14. The CDR3 contains 16 residues. This specimen comes from a study of blood T cell repertoires in COVID-19. Across the study: Spain, Italy and the United States supplied samples that represented acute and convalescent COVID-19. The analysed material was cDNA or gDNA that came from T cells, B-cell-depleted T cells, or PBMCs.

This sequence originates from a woman aged 80 or older with active COVID-19. The genes are TRBV18 and TRBJ2-3; 10 nucleotides align to TRBD2. What was sequenced was peripheral blood. CDR3 protein: CAGASGRTPMTDTQYF. The CDR3 DNA reads as TGTGCCGGCGCTAGCGGGAGAACTCCAATGACAGATACGCAGTATTTT.